What follows are 22 T cell receptor beta chains derived from one specimen sequenced in a study of radiotherapy plus CTLA-4 blockade in lung cancer. The data were produced by immunoSEQ multiplex PCR, yet TCRdb's version contains in-frame clones alone and is incomplete. The sample consists of roughly 90,000 clones, 78% of them appearing once. The source was peripheral blood, collected from a patient treated with radiotherapy plus ipilimumab. The receptors originated from a human donor with non-small cell lung cancer who had a partial response to radiotherapy plus ipilimumab. Some clones in this sample may be carry-over from other donors' samples.

This clone was seen once. J is TRBJ2-4 and V is TRBV6-1, with 7 nucleotides matching TRBD1. Germline CDR1 reads MNHNS; CDR2 reads SASEGT. This CDR3 region has 14 residues. With V trimmed by 2 bases and J by 9 bases, 7 bases remained unmatched. The CDR3 protein is CASSESWDSGIQYF. In nucleotides, the CDR3 is TGTGCCAGCAGTGAATCATGGGACAGTGGCATTCAGTACTTC.

The chain links TRBV7-6 to TRBJ2-5; D gene uncertain. Germline values: CDR1 SGHVS, CDR2 FNYEAQ. The V and J ends lost 5 bases and 2 bases respectively, with 12 bases between them. This CDR3 comprises 14 residues. The CDR3 loop reads CASSPNNAQETQYF. In nucleotides, the CDR3 is TGTGCCAGCAGCCCCAATAACGCGCAAGAGACCCAGTACTTC.

V usage is TRBV5-4 and J usage is TRBJ2-3, with 9 bases fitting TRBD1. Germline V CDR1 and CDR2: SGHNT, YYREEE (reference sequence). The V segment lost 3 bases and the J segment 8 bases; nucleotides outside the gene matches: 10. This CDR3 contains 15 residues. The CDR3 coding sequence is TGTGCCAGCAGCTCACCCCCGGGACAGGGAGGTACGCAGTATTTT. This translates into CASSSPPGQGGTQYF.

The chain recombines TRBV7-2 with TRBJ2-1; weak D call: TRBD2 (5 bases). V was pared by 3 bases and J by 0 bases, with 9 bases between. The V gene's germline CDR1 is SGHTA and CDR2 FQGNSA. CDR3 length: 15 amino acids. The CDR3, as DNA: TGTGCCAGCAGCTTTAGCGCTAGCTCCTACAATGAGCAGTTCTTC. Translating gives CASSFSASSYNEQFF.

V gene TRBV5-1 combines with J gene TRBJ2-1; 11 positions agree with TRBD2. This CDR3 contains 15 residues. The ends lost 0 bases at V and 6 bases at J; junction bases unmatched: 2. Germline assignment: CDR1 SGHRS and CDR2 YFSETQ. The DNA of the CDR3 is TGCGCCAGCAGCTTGGGACTAGCGGGAAGCAATGAGCAGTTCTTC. Protein product: CASSLGLAGSNEQFF.

This sequence joins TRBV5-6 and TRBJ2-7; D not resolved. The CDR3 loop spans 11 amino acids. Trimming shortened V by 1 base and J by 6 bases, and 5 bases separated the two germline ends. Germline CDR1 SGHDT, CDR2 YYEEEE. The CDR3 region is CASSLSGEQYF. DNA for the CDR3: TGTGCCAGCAGCTTGTCGGGCGAGCAGTACTTC.

J is TRBJ2-1 and V is TRBV11-3; the match to TRBD2 covers 14 bases. Germline assignment: CDR1 SGHNT and CDR2 YENEEA. The J segment lost 11 bases and the V segment lost 2 bases, leaving 11 bases of the junction unmatched. The CDR3 loop spans 17 amino acids. Here the CDR3 DNA reads TGTGCCAGCAGCTTAAGCCGCGGGACTAGCGGGGGTGTTCAGCAGTTCTTC. This sequence encodes CASSLSRGTSGGVQQFF.

This clone was counted between two and nine times. The chain couples TRBV5-4 to TRBJ1-1; D perhaps matches TRBD1 (6 bases). The germline V gene has CDR1 SGHNT and CDR2 YYREEE (reference sequence). Trimming pared 1 base from V and 6 bases from J, leaving 13 bases between. The CDR3 runs to 14 residues. CDR3 in amino acids: CASSLYVGAAEAFF. Here the CDR3 DNA reads TGTGCCAGCAGCTTGTATGTGGGGGCCGCTGAAGCTTTCTTT.

The chain links TRBV7-9 to TRBJ1-5, with D uncertain. V lost 2 bases to trimming and J lost 4 bases, with 6 bases between them. CDR3 size: 13 residues. CDR1 SEHNR and CDR2 FQNEAQ come from the germline V gene (reference sequence). The CDR3 here is CASSLSENQPQHF. CDR3 in DNA: TGTGCCAGCAGCTTAAGTGAGAATCAGCCCCAGCATTTT.

The CDR3: CASSFTGPPQETQYF. The CDR3 nucleotides read TGTGCCAGCAGCTTCACAGGGCCCCCGCAAGAGACCCAGTACTTC. The chain uses TRBV7-2 and TRBJ2-5, with a possible D match to TRBD1 (6 bases). The CDR3 sequence is 15 residues long. The germline CDR1 and CDR2 sequences are SGHTA and FQGNSA. The V end lost 3 bases, the J end lost 2 bases, and 13 bases lay between the germline ends.

This chain links TRBV19 with TRBJ2-1; 7 bases line up with TRBD2. V dropped 7 bases and J dropped 7; count of bases not matched to a gene: 13. The CDR3 runs to 15 residues. Germline CDR1 reads LNHDA; CDR2 reads SQIVND (reference sequence). CDR3 region: CASTNGGVLSNEQFF. As DNA, the CDR3 is TGTGCCAGTACCAATGGGGGGGTTCTCTCGAATGAGCAGTTCTTC.

A few counts support this clone. The V gene is TRBV6-1, the J gene TRBJ1-2; 7 nucleotides line up with TRBD1. This CDR3 comprises 14 residues. The ends lost 5 bases at V and 4 bases at J; junction bases unmatched: 7. CDR1 MNHNS and CDR2 SASEGT come from the germline V gene. CDR3 in DNA: TGTGCCAGCAGTCCTTTGGGACAGTTCTATGGCTACACCTTC. This sequence encodes CASSPLGQFYGYTF.

V and J are TRBV28 and TRBJ2-5; possible D gene TRBD2, 5 bases. V was shortened by 5 bases and J by 0 bases, with 13 bases between the two germline ends. The CDR3 is 15 amino acids. Per germline, CDR1 MDHEN and CDR2 SYDVKM. CDR3 bases: TGTGCCAGCAGTCCGACCGGGGAGTACCAAGAGACCCAGTACTTC. This encodes CASSPTGEYQETQYF.

This clone appeared a single time. This chain connects TRBV7-2 to TRBJ2-7; D may be TRBD2 (6 bases). The CDR3 consists of 14 residues. Per the germline V gene, CDR1 is SGHTA and CDR2 is FQGNSA. Trimming removed 7 bases at V and 3 bases at J, with 16 bases between. The CDR3 region is CASTLGGNRYEQYF. CDR3 coding DNA: TGTGCCAGCACTCTGGGAGGAAACCGCTACGAGCAGTACTTC.

V gene TRBV19 combines with J gene TRBJ2-2, with 9 bases lining up with TRBD1. Germline V gives CDR1 LNHDA, CDR2 SQIVND (reference sequence). Trimming took 11 bases from V and 6 from J; bases not matched to a gene: 10. CDR3 size: 14 residues. The CDR3 region has the DNA TGTGCCTGCCTGGGACAGGGAGGTCCCGGGGAGCTGTTTTTT. It translates to CACLGQGGPGELFF.

The chain joins TRBV5-4 to TRBJ2-3; unclear D gene. The germline V gene encodes CDR1 SGHNT and CDR2 YYREEE (reference sequence). The V end was cut by 1 base, the J end by 6 bases, with 9 bases between. The CDR3 is 13 residues long. The CDR3 loop reads CASSLWSGDTQYF. CDR3 sequence (DNA): TGTGCCAGCAGCTTGTGGTCCGGTGATACGCAGTATTTT. Full variable domain (remainder filled in from reference TRBV5-4 and TRBJ2-3): ETGVTQSPTHLIKTRGQQVTLRCSSQSGHNTVSWYQQALGQGPQFIFQYYREEENGRGNFPPRFSGLQFPNYSSELNVNALELDDSALYLCASSLWSGDTQYFGPGTRLTVL.

This clone was seen only a few times. The chain joins TRBV6-4 to TRBJ1-2; possible D gene TRBD1, 5 bases. Trimming removed 5 bases at V and 2 bases at J, with 15 bases between. CDR3 length equals 15 residues. Germline V gene sequence: CDR1 MRHNA, CDR2 SNTAGT. The DNA of the CDR3 is TGTGCCAGCAGTATGACTCGTCAGGGCAACTATGGCTACACCTTC. Translation: CASSMTRQGNYGYTF.

This clone was found once. The CDR3 DNA is TGCAGCTCAAGAGGTCAGGGGGCGAACACTGAAGCTTTCTTT. Translation gives CSSRGQGANTEAFF. V and J are TRBV29-1 and TRBJ1-1, with TRBD1 identical over 8 bases. J gave up 1 base and V 8 bases, and 9 bases lay outside the gene matches. Germline V CDR1 and CDR2: SQVTM, ANQGSEA. The CDR3 is 14 amino acids. Full variable domain (outside the CDR3, taken from reference TRBV29-1 and TRBJ1-1): SAVISQKPSRDICQRGTSLTIQCQVDSQVTMMFWYRQQPGQSLTLIATANQGSEATYESGFVIDKFPISRPNLTFSTLTVSNMSPEDSSIYLCSSRGQGANTEAFFGQGTRLTVV.

In its sample, this clone was seen a few times. The chain carries TRBV19 and TRBJ2-1; 10 bases line up with TRBD1. This CDR3 spans 14 amino acids. Germline V lookup: CDR1 LNHDA, CDR2 SQIVND (reference sequence). V gave up 11 bases and J gave up 5 bases; unmatched junction bases: 9. CDR3 in amino acids: CAPFGTGADNEQFF. In nucleotides, the CDR3 is TGTGCCCCCTTCGGGACAGGGGCCGACAATGAGCAGTTCTTC.

In this sample, this clone turned up a few times. The rearrangement joins TRBV5-4 to TRBJ1-3; D unresolved. Between the trimmed V and J ends, which lost 4 bases and 4 bases, there was a span of 9 bases. Germline lookup yields CDR1 SGHNT and CDR2 YYREEE (reference sequence). This CDR3 contains 13 residues. The CDR3 protein is CASSPKQGNTIYF. In DNA, the CDR3 is TGTGCCAGCAGCCCCAAACAGGGAAACACCATATATTTT.

This chain joins TRBV7-9 and TRBJ2-1; tentatively, D is TRBD2 (7 bases). This CDR3 has 15 residues. Between the trimmed V and J ends, which lost 0 bases and 9 bases, there was a span of 15 bases. CDR1 is SEHNR, CDR2 FQNEAQ, per germline (reference sequence). The CDR3, as DNA: TGTGCCAGCAGCTTAGCGGGGGGGCCTGTTTTTGAGCAGTTCTTC. Amino acid sequence: CASSLAGGPVFEQFF. The variable domain in full, completed from reference TRBV7-9 and TRBJ2-1, reads DTGVSQNPRHKITKRGQNVTFRCDPISEHNRLYWYRQTLGQGPEFLTYFQNEAQLEKSRLLSDRFSAERPKGSFSTLEIQRTEQGDSAMYLCASSLAGGPVFEQFFGPGTRLTVL.

This clone occurred once. The rearrangement joins TRBV6-6 to TRBJ2-1; 10 nucleotides agree with TRBD1. The J segment lost 7 bases and the V segment lost 5 bases, leaving 8 bases of the junction unmatched. Per germline, CDR1 MNHNY and CDR2 SVGAGI (reference sequence). This CDR3 contains 15 residues. In nucleotides, the CDR3 is TGTGCCAGCAGTATGCCGGGACAGGGGTTAAATGAGCAGTTCTTC. Protein sequence: CASSMPGQGLNEQFF.